A selection of T cell receptor beta chains follows, all from one sample in a study of Graves' ophthalmopathy and Graves' hyperthyroidism. Each CDR3 protein gets one entry after TCRdb re-called the multiplex PCR reads with MiXCR. The top ten hold around 5.8% of the sample, which has over 150,000 distinct CDR3 sequences, 30% to 45% seen once. The sample taken for sequencing was peripheral blood. The origin of the receptors is a woman aged 35 to 49 with Graves' ophthalmopathy. The CDR3 runs from the conserved cysteine through the conserved F or W. D genes are given only for firm matches. Size values are once, few and many counts, or a class for expanded clones, and some rows have none.

CDR3aa: CASSLTGRGQPQHF; CDR3nt: TGTGCCAGCAGTTTAACTGGTCGAGGTCAGCCCCAGCATTTT; d_gene: .; len: 14; j_gene: TRBJ1-5; v_gene: TRBV12-3/TRBV12-4; abundance: .
CDR3aa: CASSLEVVAYEQYF; CDR3nt: TGTGCCAGCAGCTTAGAGGTGGTAGCCTACGAGCAGTACTTC; d_gene: .; len: 14; j_gene: TRBJ2-7; v_gene: TRBV7-8; abundance: .
CDR3aa: CAIRGDGAAGNTIYF; CDR3nt: TGTGCCATCAGAGGGGATGGGGCGGCTGGAAACACCATATATTTT; d_gene: .; len: 15; j_gene: TRBJ1-3; v_gene: TRBV10-3; abundance: many
CDR3aa: CAISERQGPAVYGYTF; CDR3nt: TGTGCCATCAGTGAGCGACAGGGGCCAGCAGTATATGGCTACACCTTC; d_gene: TRBD1; len: 16; j_gene: TRBJ1-2; v_gene: TRBV10-3; abundance: .
CDR3aa: CASGYSGQAWVGGYTF; CDR3nt: TGTGCCAGCGGTTACTCGGGACAGGCCTGGGTGGGTGGCTACACCTTC; d_gene: TRBD1; len: 16; j_gene: TRBJ1-2; v_gene: TRBV6-5; abundance: many
CDR3aa: CASRELAKNIQYF; CDR3nt: TGTGCCAGCAGGGAGTTAGCCAAAAACATTCAGTACTTC; d_gene: .; len: 13; j_gene: TRBJ2-4; v_gene: TRBV12-3/TRBV12-4; abundance: .
CDR3aa: CASAKGAGSYEQYF; CDR3nt: TGTGCCAGCGCGAAGGGGGCAGGGTCCTACGAGCAGTACTTC; d_gene: TRBD1; len: 14; j_gene: TRBJ2-7; v_gene: TRBV12-3/TRBV12-4; abundance: many
CDR3aa: CASSSGASWDNEQFF; CDR3nt: TGTGCCAGCAGTTCTGGGGCTAGTTGGGACAATGAGCAGTTCTTC; d_gene: .; len: 15; j_gene: TRBJ2-1; v_gene: TRBV2; abundance: .
CDR3aa: CASSYAGYGYTF; CDR3nt: TGTGCCAGCAGTTACGCCGGGTATGGCTACACCTTC; d_gene: .; len: 12; j_gene: TRBJ1-2; v_gene: TRBV6-5; abundance: many
CDR3aa: CASSYRGQGAQPQHF; CDR3nt: TGTGCCAGCAGTTACCGGGGGCAGGGAGCTCAGCCCCAGCATTTT; d_gene: .; len: 15; j_gene: TRBJ1-5; v_gene: TRBV6-2/TRBV6-3; abundance: many
CDR3aa: CASSETGLTEAFF; CDR3nt: TGCGCCAGCAGCGAGACAGGGCTCACTGAAGCTTTCTTT; d_gene: TRBD1; len: 13; j_gene: TRBJ1-1; v_gene: TRBV10-1; abundance: once
CDR3aa: CASSTDLTVGYGYTF; CDR3nt: TGTGCCAGCAGTACGGACCTAACAGTGGGCTATGGCTACACCTTC; d_gene: .; len: 15; j_gene: TRBJ1-2; v_gene: TRBV6-5; abundance: many
CDR3aa: CASTPGTVEETQYF; CDR3nt: TGTGCCAGCACCCCCGGGACAGTGGAGGAGACCCAGTACTTC; d_gene: TRBD1; len: 14; j_gene: TRBJ2-5; v_gene: TRBV12-3/TRBV12-4; abundance: .
CDR3aa: CASSIMGPSGVGELFF; CDR3nt: TGTGCCAGTAGTATTATGGGACCCTCGGGGGTCGGGGAGCTGTTTTTT; d_gene: .; len: 16; j_gene: TRBJ2-2; v_gene: TRBV19; abundance: many
CDR3aa: CGTVGAGKETQYF; CDR3nt: TGCGGGACGGTAGGAGCGGGTAAAGAGACCCAGTACTTC; d_gene: .; len: 13; j_gene: TRBJ2-5; v_gene: TRBV20-1; abundance: many
CDR3aa: CASSQDAGLQTTQYF; CDR3nt: TGTGCCAGCAGCCAAGACGCCGGACTACAAACGACCCAGTACTTC; d_gene: .; len: 15; j_gene: TRBJ2-5; v_gene: TRBV14; abundance: many
CDR3aa: CASSSTGSTNTEAFF; CDR3nt: TGTGCCAGCAGTTCGACAGGGAGTACGAACACTGAAGCTTTCTTT; d_gene: TRBD1; len: 15; j_gene: TRBJ1-1; v_gene: TRBV6-5; abundance: .
CDR3aa: CASQGGRTYEQYF; CDR3nt: TGTGCCAGCCAAGGGGGACGAACCTACGAGCAGTACTTC; d_gene: .; len: 13; j_gene: TRBJ2-7; v_gene: TRBV6-2/TRBV6-3; abundance: .
CDR3aa: CSADRTAGYEQYF; CDR3nt: TGCAGTGCTGATCGGACAGCAGGCTACGAGCAGTACTTC; d_gene: .; len: 13; j_gene: TRBJ2-7; v_gene: TRBV20-1; abundance: many
CDR3aa: CASSTTEEGYGYTF; CDR3nt: TGTGCCAGCTCTACCACGGAGGAGGGCTATGGCTACACCTTC; d_gene: .; len: 14; j_gene: TRBJ1-2; v_gene: TRBV18; abundance: many
CDR3aa: CASSPGQNTEAFF; CDR3nt: TGTGCCAGCAGCCCGGGACAGAACACTGAAGCTTTCTTT; d_gene: .; len: 13; j_gene: TRBJ1-1; v_gene: TRBV18; abundance: many
CDR3aa: CASSLGQQSTEAFF; CDR3nt: TGTGCCAGCAGTTTAGGGCAGCAGAGCACTGAAGCTTTCTTT; d_gene: .; len: 14; j_gene: TRBJ1-1; v_gene: TRBV28; abundance: many
CDR3aa: CASSLSPVTFYEQYF; CDR3nt: TGTGCCAGCAGCTTATCGCCGGTAACCTTTTACGAGCAGTACTTC; d_gene: .; len: 15; j_gene: TRBJ2-7; v_gene: TRBV7-2; abundance: .
CDR3aa: CASSSTFSPLHF; CDR3nt: TGTGCCAGCAGCTCGACCTTCTCACCCCTCCACTTT; d_gene: .; len: 12; j_gene: TRBJ1-6; v_gene: TRBV11-2; abundance: few
CDR3aa: CSARDQGRGQPQHF; CDR3nt: TGCAGTGCTAGAGATCAGGGCAGGGGGCAGCCCCAGCATTTT; d_gene: TRBD1; len: 14; j_gene: TRBJ1-5; v_gene: TRBV20-1; abundance: many
CDR3aa: CASSIQAGQPQHF; CDR3nt: TGTGCCAGTAGTATACAGGCCGGTCAGCCCCAGCATTTT; d_gene: .; len: 13; j_gene: TRBJ1-5; v_gene: TRBV19; abundance: once
CDR3aa: CASSLPRTGSYEQYF; CDR3nt: TGTGCCAGCAGTCTTCCCAGGACAGGGTCCTACGAGCAGTACTTC; d_gene: TRBD1; len: 15; j_gene: TRBJ2-7; v_gene: TRBV28; abundance: .
CDR3aa: CASSVLGNEQYF; CDR3nt: TGTGCCAGCAGTGTCTTGGGGAACGAGCAGTACTTC; d_gene: .; len: 12; j_gene: TRBJ2-7; v_gene: TRBV12-3/TRBV12-4; abundance: .
CDR3aa: CSARVTDQPQHF; CDR3nt: TGCAGTGCTAGGGTCACGGATCAGCCCCAGCATTTT; d_gene: .; len: 12; j_gene: TRBJ1-5; v_gene: TRBV20-1; abundance: .
CDR3aa: CASSLSIGRTYEQYF; CDR3nt: TGTGCCAGCAGTTTATCGATAGGACGAACCTACGAGCAGTACTTC; d_gene: .; len: 15; j_gene: TRBJ2-7; v_gene: TRBV27; abundance: few
CDR3aa: CSADSGVYEQYF; CDR3nt: TGCAGTGCTGACAGCGGGGTCTACGAGCAGTACTTC; d_gene: TRBD2; len: 12; j_gene: TRBJ2-7; v_gene: TRBV20-1; abundance: .
CDR3aa: CASSHSLTGPLAAKYF; CDR3nt: TGTGCCAGCAGCCACAGCTTGACAGGGCCTCTTGCTGCGAAGTACTTC; d_gene: TRBD1; len: 16; j_gene: TRBJ2-7; v_gene: TRBV28; abundance: many
CDR3aa: CASSLPQNTEAFF; CDR3nt: TGTGCCAGCAGCTTGCCTCAGAACACTGAAGCTTTCTTT; d_gene: .; len: 13; j_gene: TRBJ1-1; v_gene: TRBV7-2; abundance: many
CDR3aa: CASSLGLAGEQYF; CDR3nt: TGTGCCAGCAGTTTGGGACTAGCGGGCGAGCAGTACTTC; d_gene: TRBD2; len: 13; j_gene: TRBJ2-7; v_gene: TRBV12-3/TRBV12-4; abundance: .
CDR3aa: CSARGGTINTGELFF; CDR3nt: TGCAGTGCTAGAGGGGGGACTATCAACACCGGGGAGCTGTTTTTT; d_gene: TRBD2; len: 15; j_gene: TRBJ2-2; v_gene: TRBV20-1; abundance: many
CDR3aa: CASRTSGGPFYTDTQYF; CDR3nt: TGTGCCAGCAGGACTAGCGGGGGACCCTTTTACACAGATACGCAGTATTTT; d_gene: TRBD2; len: 17; j_gene: TRBJ2-3; v_gene: TRBV6-4; abundance: many
CDR3aa: CASYTRGVGNQPQHF; CDR3nt: TGTGCCAGCTACACCAGGGGAGTAGGCAATCAGCCCCAGCATTTT; d_gene: .; len: 15; j_gene: TRBJ1-5; v_gene: TRBV6-5; abundance: many
CDR3aa: CATSRDLGSPLYEQYF; CDR3nt: TGTGCCACCAGCAGAGATCTAGGGTCGCCTCTCTACGAGCAGTACTTC; d_gene: .; len: 16; j_gene: TRBJ2-7; v_gene: TRBV15; abundance: many
CDR3aa: CSGGTADQPQHF; CDR3nt: TGCAGTGGTGGGACCGCGGATCAGCCCCAGCATTTT; d_gene: .; len: 12; j_gene: TRBJ1-5; v_gene: TRBV20-1; abundance: many
CDR3aa: CASRAAGQGSNQPQHF; CDR3nt: TGTGCCAGCAGGGCCGCAGGACAGGGAAGCAATCAGCCCCAGCATTTT; d_gene: TRBD1; len: 16; j_gene: TRBJ1-5; v_gene: TRBV12-3/TRBV12-4; abundance: many
CDR3aa: CASTRTDEQYF; CDR3nt: TGTGCCAGCACAAGGACGGACGAGCAGTACTTC; d_gene: .; len: 11; j_gene: TRBJ2-7; v_gene: TRBV2; abundance: .
CDR3aa: CASSTYPRQSNQPQHF; CDR3nt: TGTGCCAGTAGCACCTACCCCAGGCAGAGCAATCAGCCCCAGCATTTT; d_gene: .; len: 16; j_gene: TRBJ1-5; v_gene: TRBV19; abundance: many
CDR3aa: CASSSSNAGGQPQHF; CDR3nt: TGTGCCAGCAGTTCCTCGAACGCAGGGGGTCAGCCCCAGCATTTT; d_gene: TRBD1; len: 15; j_gene: TRBJ1-5; v_gene: TRBV28; abundance: many
CDR3aa: CASSPRGTGGNTEAFF; CDR3nt: TGTGCCAGCAGTCCCAGGGGGACAGGCGGAAACACTGAAGCTTTCTTT; d_gene: TRBD1; len: 16; j_gene: TRBJ1-1; v_gene: TRBV6-1; abundance: .
CDR3aa: CASSYSPSGSSGGELFF; CDR3nt: TGTGCCAGCAGTTACTCGCCCAGCGGGAGTTCCGGCGGGGAGCTGTTTTTT; d_gene: TRBD2; len: 17; j_gene: TRBJ2-2; v_gene: TRBV6-5; abundance: .
CDR3aa: CATSRGGVLNTEAFF; CDR3nt: TGTGCCACCAGCAGAGGGGGGGTCCTGAACACTGAAGCTTTCTTT; d_gene: .; len: 15; j_gene: TRBJ1-1; v_gene: TRBV15; abundance: .
CDR3aa: CASSWDEAETQYF; CDR3nt: TGTGCCAGCAGTTGGGACGAGGCTGAGACCCAGTACTTC; d_gene: .; len: 13; j_gene: TRBJ2-5; v_gene: TRBV12-3/TRBV12-4; abundance: few
CDR3aa: CASSRTVLSHEQYF; CDR3nt: TGTGCCAGCAGTCGGACAGTCCTTAGCCACGAGCAGTACTTC; d_gene: .; len: 14; j_gene: TRBJ2-7; v_gene: TRBV6-2/TRBV6-3; abundance: .